This TCR beta chain was sequenced during a study of neurological immune-mediated disorders. The study, taken as a whole, reports: Across subjects, expanded clones had no CDR3 amino acid sequences in common, pointing to private repertoires in all groups.

The CDR3 covers 15 residues. The V end lost 5 bases, the J end lost 0 bases, and 11 bases lay between the germline ends. CDR1 and CDR2 (germline): SGHRS, YFSETQ. This clonotype was seen repeatedly, ten times or more. Antigen: not known. Synthesis of cDNA used 5'RACE (with 10-nucleotide random UMIs). Using its own MiXCR run on the 5' RACE reads, TCRdb lists one record per CDR3 protein. The profile covers 47,000 or so distinct CDR3 sequences, with 10% appearing a single time and less than 2% taken by the ten largest. Noted time point: longitudinal time-point 1 (baseline). The study built unsorted libraries from 2 million PBMCs kept at -80 C.

Sequencing used PBMCs. This clonotype was obtained from a woman aged 40 to 50 in good health. The gene calls are TRBV5-1 and TRBJ2-2, with D possibly called TRBD1 or TRBD2 (5 bases each). CDR3 nucleotides: TGCGCCAGCAGTCGGGACGGATCGAACACCGGGGAGCTGTTTTTT. Its protein product is CASSRDGSNTGELFF.